The next 20 T cell receptor beta chains were all read from a single sample in a study of cytotoxic CD8 clonotypes in ibrutinib-treated CLL. Assay: immunoSEQ multiplex PCR; the TCRdb copy retains only in-frame clones and omits some. Here the sample spans around 77,000 clones, 70% to 90% being singletons. The sequences come from PBMCs, collected at disease progression, from a patient treated with ibrutinib. The origin of the receptors is a human donor with chronic lymphocytic leukemia.

This chain links TRBV28 with TRBJ1-1; 12 bases map to TRBD1. CDR1 is MDHEN, CDR2 SYDVKM, per germline. The CDR3 is made up of 14 amino acids. The trim removed 3 bases at V and 12 bases at J, leaving 8 bases unmatched. The CDR3 region has the DNA TGTGCCAGCAGTTTCTCCGGGACAGGGGGCTTAACTTTCTTT. This gives the protein CASSFSGTGGLTFF.

Comments on this clone: The junction differs from germline at one of its ends, possibly a read error. The chain is built from TRBV5-1 and TRBJ1-1; 8 bases agree with TRBD1. Germline V CDR1 and CDR2: SGHRS, YFSETQ. This CDR3 has 14 residues. CDR3 nucleotide sequence: TGCGCCAGTAGCTACAACCCGGGACAGGCAGAAGCTTTCTTT. Its translation: CASSYNPGQAEAFF.

The chain combines TRBV7-9 with TRBJ2-2, with no clear D. Germline V gives CDR1 SEHNR, CDR2 FQNEAQ (reference sequence). The CDR3 extends over 16 amino acids. Trimming took 5 bases from V and 5 from J, leaving 18 bases between them. CDR3 in amino acids: CASSQERRLVTGELFF. The CDR3 DNA reads as TGTGCCAGCAGCCAAGAAAGAAGGCTAGTTACCGGGGAGCTGTTTTTT.

The V and J genes are TRBV27 and TRBJ2-3; possibly TRBD2 for D (6 bases). The CDR3 totals 15 residues. V was pared by 3 bases and J by 0 bases, with 10 bases between. Looked up from germline, CDR1 is MNHEY and CDR2 is SMNVEV (reference sequence). CDR3 nucleotides: TGTGCCAGCAGTTTCGGGGGACTTAGCACAGATACGCAGTATTTT. Translated, it gives CASSFGGLSTDTQYF.

The chain recombines TRBV2 with TRBJ1-1; no firm D call. The CDR3 extends over 14 amino acids. Germline V gene data show CDR1 as SNHLY and CDR2 as FYNNEI. V was pared by 6 bases and J by 0 bases, with 11 bases between. The CDR3 region is CASRLELVNTEAFF. The DNA of the CDR3 is TGTGCCAGCAGATTAGAGTTGGTGAACACTGAAGCTTTCTTT.

The chain has TRBV7-9 and TRBJ2-3; the D gene is possibly TRBD2 (5 bases). The germline V gene has CDR1 SEHNR and CDR2 FQNEAQ (reference sequence). The CDR3 contains 12 residues. V was trimmed by 7 bases and J by 9 bases, leaving 14 bases between them. The CDR3 sequence is CASTPGRETQYF. The CDR3 DNA sequence: TGTGCCAGCACCCCGGGAAGGGAAACGCAGTATTTT.

This chain uses TRBV10-1 with TRBJ2-1, with D perhaps matching TRBD2 (6 bases). Trimming took 2 bases from V and 8 from J, leaving 13 bases between them. The CDR3 runs 14 residues. Germline V CDR1 and CDR2: WNHNN, SYGVQD (reference sequence). The CDR3 DNA sequence: TGCGCCAGCAGTGAGCGGCGGGATAGCGATGAGCAGTTCTTC. Translated, it gives CASSERRDSDEQFF.

The rearrangement links TRBV18 to TRBJ2-3, with 8 nucleotides matching TRBD2. The trim removed 0 bases at V and 5 bases at J, leaving 7 bases unmatched. Germline CDR1 and CDR2: KGHSH and LQKENI. The CDR3 has 16 residues. CDR3 residues: CASSPPGLGLGDTQYF. CDR3 DNA sequence: TGTGCCAGCTCACCACCGGGACTAGGGCTTGGAGATACGCAGTATTTT.

The V gene is TRBV30, the J gene TRBJ2-7; D is unresolved. The CDR3 is made up of 14 amino acids. Trimming removed 0 bases at V and 2 bases at J, with 11 bases between. The germline V gene encodes CDR1 GTSNPN and CDR2 SVGIG (reference sequence). This CDR3 reads CAWSVVLSAYEQYF. The CDR3 bases are TGTGCCTGGAGTGTAGTTCTGTCGGCCTACGAGCAGTACTTC.

This chain links TRBV5-8 with TRBJ2-3; 9 bases are a match to TRBD2. J gave up 4 bases and V 4 bases, and 13 bases lay outside the gene matches. Germline values: CDR1 SGHTS, CDR2 YDEGEE. The CDR3 spans 17 residues. The CDR3 DNA reads TGTGCCAGCAGCCCCTACCCGGTAGCGGGAGCGTCAGATACGCAGTATTTT. As protein: CASSPYPVAGASDTQYF.

J is TRBJ2-3 and V is TRBV10-1, with 11 bases that match TRBD2. Germline CDR1 WNHNN, CDR2 SYGVQD (reference sequence). V shed 6 bases and J 6 bases; nucleotides not matched to a gene: 5. This CDR3 comprises 14 residues. The CDR3 sequence: CASRGTSGGDTQYF. The CDR3 region has the DNA TGCGCCAGCAGGGGGACTAGCGGAGGGGATACGCAGTATTTT.

V gene TRBV2 combines with J gene TRBJ2-3; 9 bases agree with TRBD2. The CDR3 runs 14 residues. Germline V gene sequence: CDR1 SNHLY, CDR2 FYNNEI. Unmatched junction bases numbered 5, after V lost 6 bases and J lost 4 bases. In DNA, the CDR3 is TGTGCCAGCAGGGGTAGCGGGGGCCCAGATACGCAGTATTTT. Protein: CASRGSGGPDTQYF.

This clone was seen just once. The chain links TRBV18 to TRBJ2-1; D remains unclear. CDR3 size: 17 residues. V was cut by 0 bases and J by 5 bases, with 17 bases left in between. Germline-derived CDR1 and CDR2 are KGHSH and LQKENI. The CDR3 DNA sequence: TGTGCCAGCTCACCACCGATCGAAGTTGTGGCCCACAATGAGCAGTTCTTC. This codes for CASSPPIEVVAHNEQFF.

The chain uses TRBV4-1 and TRBJ2-7; 9 bases agree with TRBD2. Germline-derived CDR1 and CDR2 are MGHRA and YSYEKL. V lost 5 bases and J lost 2; bases outside the gene matches: 4. The CDR3 length is 14 residues. The CDR3 DNA sequence: TGCGCCAGCAGCTCAGCTAGCGGGACCTACGAGCAGTACTTC. This encodes CASSSASGTYEQYF.

The rearrangement uses TRBV19 and TRBJ2-7, with D perhaps being TRBD1 or TRBD2 (5 bases each). The CDR3 is 14 residues long. Looked up from germline, CDR1 is LNHDA and CDR2 is SQIVND (reference sequence). Trimming removed 6 bases at V and 3 bases at J, with 15 bases between. The CDR3 here is CASSSGTSSYEQYF. In nucleotides, the CDR3 is TGTGCCAGTAGCTCCGGGACGTCTAGCTACGAGCAGTACTTC.

The rearrangement links TRBV2 to TRBJ2-5, with 8 nucleotides matching TRBD1. Germline V lookup: CDR1 SNHLY, CDR2 FYNNEI. V lost 7 bases, J lost 2 bases, and 6 bases stayed unmatched. The CDR3 covers 14 residues. The CDR3 is CASTRTGRQETQYF. In nucleotides, the CDR3 is TGTGCCAGCACTCGGACAGGGCGGCAAGAGACCCAGTACTTC.

In its sample, this clone was seen once. The chain carries TRBV2 and TRBJ1-4; D remains unclear. Germline V lookup: CDR1 SNHLY, CDR2 FYNNEI. The V end lost 5 bases, the J end lost 3 bases, and 1 base lay between the germline ends. The CDR3 loop spans 11 amino acids. CDR3 DNA sequence: TGTGCCAGCAGTCCTAATGAAAAACTGTTTTTT. Its protein is CASSPNEKLFF.

A single count supports this clone. The chain combines TRBV10-3 with TRBJ2-3; D gene uncertain. Germline V lookup: CDR1 ENHRY, CDR2 SYGVKD. This CDR3 is built from 12 residues. V lost 4 bases and J lost 4, with 6 bases in between. This chain's CDR3 is CAISGPADTQYF. CDR3 nucleotides: TGTGCCATCAGTGGACCCGCAGATACGCAGTATTTT.

In DNA, the CDR3 is TGTGCCAGCAGTTACTCGATCAAAGGCGGGAAGCAGTACTTC. Amino acids: CASSYSIKGGKQYF. The chain couples TRBV6-6 to TRBJ2-7; perhaps TRBD2 as D (6 bases). Germline-derived CDR1 and CDR2 are MNHNY and SVGAGI (reference sequence). This CDR3 contains 14 residues. Trimming removed 0 bases from V and 8 bases from J, with 14 bases in between.

To note about this clone: The junction shows a germline mismatch at one end, possibly a read error. The V call is TRBV15, the J call TRBJ2-7; D is ambiguous. In germline, CDR1 is LNHNV, CDR2 YYDKDF (reference sequence). The CDR3 contains 13 residues. DNA for the CDR3: TGTGCCACCAGCAGAGAAGTCTCCCACGAGCAGTACTTC. This codes for CATSREVSHEQYF.